This TCR beta chain was sequenced during a study of cytomegalovirus exposure and HLA in healthy donors (dated by TCRdb to 2017 to 2019). About the study as a whole: According to an earlier analysis of a few hundred of the donors, 150 million to 200 million T cells yielded roughly 110 million unique TCR beta sequences and about 300 Gb of sequence data. About 300 gigabases of sequencing data and approximately 93 million unique TCR sequences were included in an early release covering around 650 HLA-typed donors. Of the 300 to 400 genotyped donors, about 84% fell in the genetic ancestry cluster associated with self-reported Caucasian donors. The aim of the study was to test whether cataloging public T cell receptors could identify signatures of past pathogen exposure. The study used immunosequencing to profile the T cell repertoires of approximately 690 subjects and linked those repertoires to cytomegalovirus serostatus. A separate validation cohort of roughly 130 different subjects was used in addition to the roughly 640-subject first cohort. To predict cytomegalovirus infection status, the study combined high-throughput TCR immunosequencing, statistical association of individual TCRs with disease status, and machine learning. In a later analysis, previously published TCR beta repertoires from some 640 donors were re-analyzed and high-resolution HLA genotyping was added so that TCR occurrence patterns could be studied. Rather than drawing on any new phenotypic data, the later analysis identified candidate immune exposures from TCR beta sequences and the way those sequences occurred across donors. To decide whether each TCR beta V gene segment behaved as functional or pseudogenic, an earlier analysis of some 570 of the donors relied on high-throughput TCR beta sequencing. Donor age, sex, ethnicity and CMV serostatus were compiled alongside the repertoire data. Genome-wide SNP genotypes for about 60% of the roughly 700 donors were used in a later genetic analysis, which treated that subset as a discovery cohort. All discovery cohort repertoires had been generated using a single sequencing platform. Class I and class II HLA loci were covered by the typing at four-digit resolution. Typing coverage differed by locus: A, B, C, DRB1 and DQB1 were typed in about 629-630 donors, DQA1 in 500 to 550, DPA1 in around 600, and DPB1 in 400 to 480. Four to six DR-DQ haplotypes were handled as single units for association and clustering, since linkage in the cohort was strong. Among around 400 genotyped donors of the cohort, an average of approximately 220,000 unique TCR beta nucleotide sequences was sequenced per donor, of which 15% to 20% were non-productive.

With regard to this clone: There is no known antigen for this receptor. No much larger clone exists at a distance of one base, and base qualities are not known.

General conclusions and limits of the study: Most TCR sequences were observed very rarely across donors, whereas some public TCRs were present in many individuals. This cohort had only TCR beta chains sequenced, and the lack of alpha or paired-chain data limited which features could be detected. According to the authors, the approach could potentially be generalized to other disease states and immunological phenotypes. The classifier was reported to diagnose cytomegalovirus status with high specificity and sensitivity in both the original cohort and the validation cohort. V-gene and J-gene trimming of TCR beta chains was associated with a missense DCLRE1C variant in a later genetic analysis, and the association was replicated in an independent cohort. The earlier analysis of around 600 of the donors excluded some 15 rarely observed V segments, including chromosome 9 orphons, because counts were too low. The study listed 150 to 200 TCR beta chains as associated with cytomegalovirus. According to a later analysis, most CMV-associated TCR beta chains appeared to be HLA-restricted, and the HLA associations seemed to be driven largely by CMV exposure. In an earlier analysis of approximately 590 of the donors, most TCR beta V segments appeared in productive rearrangements about 87% or about 30% of the time, broadly matching IMGT annotations. Linkage disequilibrium might explain the correlated functional status among segregating V segments, but an unknown experimental factor could not be excluded. Three of the identified cytomegalovirus-associated TCR beta chains were confirmed in vitro to be specific for cytomegalovirus antigens. Compared with equally common non-associated chains, HLA-associated TCR beta chains in a later analysis were more clonally expanded and had lower generation probabilities. CMV serostatus was the only immune exposure information available for the cohort. A cluster of highly shared sequence variants was judged likely to be a technical artifact of the sequencing pipeline. The presence/absence analyses assumed that sequencing depth was roughly uniform across donors, and that assumption may not be true. Assigning TCR associations to individual alleles was difficult when HLA alleles, especially DR and DQ, strongly co-occurred. A further reported finding was that TCR beta sequences accurately predicted the HLA-A and HLA-B alleles for most subjects in the first cohort. According to a later analysis, TCR association rates differed among HLA loci, with DRB1 alleles showing the most associated TCRs and HLA-C alleles showing the fewest. HLA typing was unavailable for some donors at each locus, so association tests used only the typed subset. Several of the top co-occurrence clusters appeared to be linked to parvovirus B19, influenza, CMV and Epstein-Barr virus, according to a later analysis. At a false discovery rate of 0.05, a later analysis linked under 20,000 TCR beta sequences to specific HLA alleles. According to a later genetic analysis, donors in an Asian-associated ancestry cluster had fewer N-insertions in productive TCRs than the approximately 670-donor mean.

The library was made by the immunoSEQ multiplex PCR assay. The multiplex PCR relied on a mix of 60 forward primers for TCR Vbeta segments and 13 reverse primers for TCR Jbeta segments. A multiplex PCR assay on genomic DNA amplified the CDR3 region of rearranged TCR beta genes. On the Illumina HiSeq System, the amplified TCR beta libraries were sequenced as 87-base-pair reads. As for how the authors treated the data: Across the 500 to 700 repertoires, a later analysis counted some 80 million unique TCR beta chains, approximately 12 million of which were shared by at least two donors. Raw reads were error-corrected and collapsed into unique sequences by a nearest-neighbor algorithm in which closely related sequences were merged to remove PCR and sequencing errors. CDR3 sequences were aligned to IMGT reference sequences to assign V, D and J gene segments. For a sequence to be retained, at least a six-nucleotide match to both a V gene segment and a J gene segment was required. Rearrangements were called productive when the CDR3 lacked stop codons and stayed in frame with V and J; all others were non-productive. CDR3 was defined according to IMGT convention as the region running from the second conserved V-encoded cysteine to the conserved J-encoded phenylalanine. The earlier analysis of about 610 of the donors excluded any sequence lacking an unambiguous match to a single V gene segment. In an earlier analysis of several hundred of the donors, V segments were called functional above 56.7% productive rearrangements and were called segregating when the between-donor standard deviation exceeded 5%. A statistical classification framework was built to diagnose cytomegalovirus status from the catalog of TCR beta chain sequences. In a later analysis, TCR nucleotide sequences were compared against IMGT/GENE-DB human TR gene sequences so that V and J genes could be assigned. In a later analysis, CDR3 sequences and most-parsimonious VDJ recombination scenarios were assigned using the TCRdist pipeline. In a later analysis, every TCR beta chain was defined by the combination of its CDR3 amino acid sequence and its V-gene family, and reads without a unique V-gene family were dropped. A later analysis removed 600 or so highly shared, low-generation-probability nucleotide sequences to deal with suspected cross-contamination and a sequencing artifact. A later analysis calculated a clonal expansion index for each public chain from normalized within-repertoire ranks of inferred template counts. A later analysis computed generation probabilities with a VDJ recombination model fitted to out-of-frame rearrangements, and checked the results against IGoR. In a later analysis, hypergeometric tests were used to score TCR-TCR, TCR-HLA and TCR-CMV co-occurrence, with a repertoire-size bias correction applied to TCR pairs. In a later analysis, false discovery rates were estimated by permuting HLA or CMV assignments 20 times. In a later analysis, co-occurring TCRs were grouped with DBSCAN, and TCRdist sequence similarity was added when clustering was performed within HLA-allele-positive subsets. Repertoires with fewer than 30,000 or more than 120,000 public chains were left out of co-occurrence clustering, as were about 5 repertoires with anomalous nucleotide sharing. Sourced from immuneACCESS, this table was stored by TCRdb with only in-frame sequences that have V and J called. A share of the clones is absent; for the studies checked, an unresolved V gene accounts for under half, and the remainder has no known explanation. V and J calls and clone size come straight from that table; D and trimming were deduced from the DNA. Across this sample there are approximately 190,000 clones, with approximately 80% seen only once. Approximately 0.092% of the sample rests with the top ten.

The cohort comprised fewer than 700 healthy bone marrow donors. At the time of sampling, every cohort member was nominally healthy, though immune exposures that went unrecorded were likely present. The donor tested CMV seronegative, placing the donor among the 350 or so seronegative members of the cohort. Every donor gave a peripheral blood sample, and the peripheral blood mononuclear cells from that sample were used for TCR beta sequencing. The Qiagen DNeasy Blood Extraction Kit was used to extract genomic DNA from the blood cell samples. Input material: PBMCs. The TCR sequence derives from a boy aged 2 to 10 in good health and CMV-seronegative.

The CDR3 region: CASSLVGTGGVGAFF. The DNA sequence is TGTGCCAGCAGCTTAGTCGGGACAGGGGGCGTGGGGGCTTTCTTT. The chain was built from TRBV7-2 and TRBJ1-1; TRBD1 fits 12 bases in the junction. There are 15 amino acids in the CDR3, from cysteine to phenylalanine inclusive. The only DNA kept is the CDR3, 45 bases in frame from the first base. Compared with germline, V lacks 1 base and J lacks 11 bases; bases without a gene match: 8. From a lookup of the germline V gene, CDR1 and CDR2 are SGHTA and FQGNSA. The CDR3, completed at both ends by the reference TRBV7-2 and TRBJ1-1 genes, gives the full variable domain GAGVSQSPSNKVTEKGKDVELRCDPISGHTALYWYRQSLGQGLEFLIYFQGNSAPDKSGLPSDRFSAERTGGSVSTLTIQRTQQEDSAVYLCASSLVGTGGVGAFFGQGTRLTVV.